Given below is one T cell receptor (beta chain) in context. The data were taken from a study of control samples from healthy donors and cancer patients. The method was immunoSEQ multiplex PCR; TCRdb's version includes in-frame clones alone and lacks a portion of them. The data show around 50,000 clones, roughly 90% seen once. This CDR3 contains 14 residues. Germline CDR1 and CDR2: SGHDT and YYEEEE. V shed 1 base and J 6 bases; nucleotides not matched to a gene: 3. This sequence joins TRBV5-6 and TRBJ1-5, with 8 bases that match TRBD1. The specimen was PBMCs. This clonotype was obtained from a man between 25 and 39 years old with colorectal cancer. The CDR3 nucleotides read TGTGCCAGCAGCTTGAGACAGGGGATTCAGCCCCAGCATTTT. It yields the protein CASSLRQGIQPQHF.